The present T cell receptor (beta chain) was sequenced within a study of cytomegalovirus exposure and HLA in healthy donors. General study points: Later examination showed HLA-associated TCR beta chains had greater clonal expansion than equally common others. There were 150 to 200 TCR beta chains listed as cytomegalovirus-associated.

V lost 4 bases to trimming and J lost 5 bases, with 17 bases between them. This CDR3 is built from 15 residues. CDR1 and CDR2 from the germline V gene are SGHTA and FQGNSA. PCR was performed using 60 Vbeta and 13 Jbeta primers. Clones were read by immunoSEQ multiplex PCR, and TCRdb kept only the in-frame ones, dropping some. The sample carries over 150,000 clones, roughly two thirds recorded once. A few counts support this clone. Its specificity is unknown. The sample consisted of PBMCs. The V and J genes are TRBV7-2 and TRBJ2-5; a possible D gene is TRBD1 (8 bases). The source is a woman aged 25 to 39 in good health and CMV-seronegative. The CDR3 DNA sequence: TGTGCCAGCAGCTCGCCTACAGGGGGAGGGGAGACCCAGTACTTC. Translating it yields CASSSPTGGGETQYF. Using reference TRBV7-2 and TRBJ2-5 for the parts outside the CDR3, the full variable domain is GAGVSQSPSNKVTEKGKDVELRCDPISGHTALYWYRQSLGQGLEFLIYFQGNSAPDKSGLPSDRFSAERTGGSVSTLTIQRTQQEDSAVYLCASSSPTGGGETQYFGPGTRLLVL.